These 6 T cell receptor beta chains share one sample of origin, sequenced in a study of shared clonotypes between healthy human individuals. Naive CD8 cells comprised CD45RO-negative, CCR7-positively selected cells, excluding terminally differentiated effector memory CD45RA+ cells. Clones were read by immunoSEQ multiplex PCR, and TCRdb kept only the in-frame ones, dropping some. This sample has roughly 2.1 million clones; approximately 94% occur once, and the top ten carry approximately 1.7%. The sequenced sample consisted of naive CD8+ T cells from PBMCs. All receptors come from a man aged 18 to 29 in good health. Some clones in this sample may be carry-over from other donors' samples.

This clone was counted a single time. This chain uses TRBV2 with TRBJ1-5; D gene ambiguous. There are 12 residues in the CDR3. V shed 2 bases and J shed 6 bases, with 5 bases lying between them. CDR1 SNHLY and CDR2 FYNNEI come from the germline V gene. For the CDR3, the DNA is TGTGCCAGCAGTGAATGGGCTCAGCCCCAGCATTTT. It yields the protein CASSEWAQPQHF.

The chain is built from TRBV19 and TRBJ2-7, with 7 positions matching TRBD2. The CDR3 spans 16 residues. Trimming at V came to 3 bases and at J to 4 bases, leaving 12 bases not matched to a gene. Germline CDR1 reads LNHDA; CDR2 reads SQIVND (reference sequence). The CDR3 bases are TGTGCCAGTAGTATCGACGGGGGAGGGGTCGGATACGAGCAGTACTTC. As protein: CASSIDGGGVGYEQYF.

The gene calls are TRBV14 and TRBJ1-2; D is undetermined. In germline, CDR1 is SGHDN, CDR2 FVKESK. The CDR3 is 14 residues long. Deletions cut 1 base from V and 7 bases from J, with 13 bases between. CDR3 amino acids: CASSQVRGLGGYTF. For the CDR3, the DNA is TGTGCCAGCAGCCAAGTCCGTGGCCTTGGTGGCTACACCTTC.

The CDR3 sequence: CAIRGWTGGINEQYF. CDR3 bases: TGTGCCATCAGGGGATGGACAGGGGGAATAAACGAGCAGTACTTC. V and J are TRBV10-3 and TRBJ2-7; 10 nucleotides match TRBD1. Germline V gene sequence: CDR1 ENHRY, CDR2 SYGVKD. With 6 bases clipped from V and 5 bases from J, the junction kept 10 bases outside the gene matches. This CDR3 is 15 amino acids long.

The V and J genes are TRBV9 and TRBJ2-5; possible D gene TRBD1, 5 bases. In germline, CDR1 is SGDLS, CDR2 YYNGEE. Trimming removed 0 bases from V and 1 base from J, with 7 bases in between. There are 14 residues in the CDR3. This CDR3 is CASSVEGAQETQYF. CDR3 DNA sequence: TGTGCCAGCAGCGTAGAAGGGGCCCAAGAGACCCAGTACTTC.

The rearrangement joins TRBV28 to TRBJ2-1, with 8 bases that match TRBD2. J gave up 7 bases and V 6 bases, and 14 bases lay outside the gene matches. The CDR3 spans 16 residues. CDR1 and CDR2 (germline): MDHEN, SYDVKM. The CDR3 DNA sequence: TGTGCCAGCAGCCTGGGGCCGAGCGGGAGTGGAAATGAGCAGTTCTTC. It specifies CASSLGPSGSGNEQFF.